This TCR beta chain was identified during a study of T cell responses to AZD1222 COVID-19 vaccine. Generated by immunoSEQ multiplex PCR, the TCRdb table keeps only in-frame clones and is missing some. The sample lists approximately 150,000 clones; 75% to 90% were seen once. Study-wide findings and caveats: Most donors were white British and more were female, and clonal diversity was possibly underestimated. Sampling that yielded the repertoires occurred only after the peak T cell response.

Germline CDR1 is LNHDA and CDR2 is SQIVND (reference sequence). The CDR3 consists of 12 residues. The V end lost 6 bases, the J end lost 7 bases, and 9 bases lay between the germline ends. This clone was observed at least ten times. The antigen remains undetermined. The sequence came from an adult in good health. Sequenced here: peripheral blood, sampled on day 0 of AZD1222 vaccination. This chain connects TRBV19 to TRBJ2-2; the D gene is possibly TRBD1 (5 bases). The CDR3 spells CASRPGIGELFF. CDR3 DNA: TGTGCCAGTAGGCCAGGGATCGGGGAGCTGTTTTTT.